These T cell receptor beta chains were read from a single sample in a study of Ad26.COV2.S vaccination and SARS-CoV-2 variants. This table comes from immunoSEQ multiplex PCR, and its TCRdb copy is limited to in-frame clones, with some not included. The sample lists about 350,000 clones; roughly 85% were seen once. The sample was peripheral blood, taken in a trial of Ad26.COV2.S vaccine versus placebo. The receptors here all came from a person aged 18-65 years who received the Ad26.COV2.S COVID-19 vaccine or a placebo. Both conserved end residues are part of each CDR3. A D gene is named only where the DNA matches it firmly. Clone sizes are given selectively: once, few, many, or a class where the clone is expanded.

TRBJ2-7	TRBV9	NA	NA	13	CASDGGGSYEQYF	TGTGCCAGCGACGGGGGAGGATCCTACGAGCAGTACTTC
TRBJ1-1	TRBV5-1	NA	NA	13	CASSGVVGTEAFF	TGCGCCAGCAGCGGGGTAGTTGGGACTGAAGCTTTCTTT
TRBJ2-5	TRBV11-2	NA	TRBD2	13	CASSFTSAETQYF	TGTGCCAGCAGCTTCACTAGCGCGGAGACCCAGTACTTC
TRBJ2-7	TRBV27	once	TRBD2	15	CASSSISGPTYEQYF	TGTGCCAGCAGTTCCATTAGCGGGCCTACCTACGAGCAGTACTTC
TRBJ1-5	TRBV2	NA	NA	12	CASTRQNQPQHF	TGTGCCAGTACAAGACAGAATCAGCCCCAGCATTTT
TRBJ2-7	TRBV7-6	NA	NA	15	CASSLQESPYYEQYF	TGTGCCAGCAGCTTACAAGAATCCCCCTACTACGAGCAGTACTTC
TRBJ2-2	TRBV9	NA	NA	17	CASSVGSGGPNTGELFF	TGTGCCAGCAGCGTAGGTTCGGGGGGCCCCAACACCGGGGAGCTGTTTTTT
TRBJ2-6	TRBV18	NA	TRBD1	21	CASSPIGIVGTGGSGANVLTF	TGTGCCAGCTCACCAATCGGGATAGTGGGGACAGGGGGCTCTGGGGCCAACGTCCTGACTTTC
TRBJ1-5	TRBV6-1	NA	NA	16	CASSDEVWGGDQPQHF	TGTGCCAGCAGTGATGAGGTGTGGGGTGGAGATCAGCCCCAGCATTTT
TRBJ1-1	TRBV7-2	NA	NA	13	CASSLIGYTEAFF	TGTGCCAGCAGCTTAATCGGGTACACTGAAGCTTTCTTT